A selection of T cell receptor beta chains follows, all from one sample in a study of regulatory T cells in long-lasting Graves disease. TCRdb analysed the multiplex PCR reads with MiXCR anew, one entry per CDR3 protein. The table includes about 660,000 distinct CDR3 sequences, about 32% detected once. This sample comprised peripheral blood mononuclear cells (PBMCs), obtained when the disease was refractory, from a patient treated with antithyroid drugs. The receptors shown here come from a female donor with Graves disease. The CDR3 runs from the conserved cysteine through the conserved F or W. The D gene is left open where the match is weak. Clone size is stated in some rows and not others, as once, few, many or a class when expanded.

abundance: few
j_gene: TRBJ1-2
v_gene: TRBV19
d_gene: .
CDR3aa: CASRKENYGYTF
CDR3nt: TGTGCCAGTAGAAAGGAAAACTATGGCTACACCTTC

abundance: .
j_gene: TRBJ1-5
v_gene: TRBV20-1
d_gene: .
CDR3aa: CSAPIRGNQPQHF
CDR3nt: TGCAGTGCTCCTATTCGGGGCAATCAGCCCCAGCATTTT

abundance: .
j_gene: TRBJ1-5
v_gene: TRBV6-1
d_gene: .
CDR3aa: CASSSQGGGNQPQHF
CDR3nt: TGTGCCAGCAGCTCTCAGGGTGGTGGCAATCAGCCCCAGCATTTT

abundance: few
j_gene: TRBJ1-1
v_gene: TRBV20-1
d_gene: TRBD1
CDR3aa: CSARDRDRGHTEAFF
CDR3nt: TGCAGTGCTAGAGATCGTGACAGGGGGCACACTGAAGCTTTCTTT

abundance: .
j_gene: TRBJ2-7
v_gene: TRBV19
d_gene: TRBD1
CDR3aa: CASSIRDREDYEQYF
CDR3nt: TGTGCCAGTAGTATCCGGGACAGGGAGGACTACGAGCAGTACTTC

abundance: .
j_gene: TRBJ1-2
v_gene: TRBV28
d_gene: .
CDR3aa: CACAQGGYGYTF
CDR3nt: TGTGCCTGCGCCCAGGGAGGATATGGCTACACCTTC

abundance: few
j_gene: TRBJ1-1
v_gene: TRBV2
d_gene: .
CDR3aa: CASSEERLLGAFF
CDR3nt: TGTGCCAGCAGTGAAGAGAGGCTACTGGGAGCTTTCTTT

abundance: .
j_gene: TRBJ2-1
v_gene: TRBV20-1
d_gene: TRBD1
CDR3aa: CSAIRDSSYNEQFF
CDR3nt: TGCAGTGCGATCCGGGACAGCTCCTACAATGAGCAGTTCTTC

abundance: .
j_gene: TRBJ2-5
v_gene: TRBV12-5
d_gene: .
CDR3aa: CASGLRGDSQETQYF
CDR3nt: TGTGCTAGTGGTTTGAGGGGGGACAGTCAAGAGACCCAGTACTTC

abundance: few
j_gene: TRBJ1-1
v_gene: TRBV20-1
d_gene: .
CDR3aa: CSARSPSNTEAFF
CDR3nt: TGCAGTGCTAGGTCTCCTTCGAACACTGAAGCTTTCTTT

abundance: .
j_gene: TRBJ2-1
v_gene: TRBV7-9
d_gene: TRBD2
CDR3aa: CASSHPGLAAISYNEQFF
CDR3nt: TGTGCCAGCAGCCACCCAGGACTAGCGGCTATCTCCTACAATGAGCAGTTCTTC

abundance: few
j_gene: TRBJ2-3
v_gene: TRBV11-2
d_gene: TRBD1
CDR3aa: CASSLDRTGGTDTQYF
CDR3nt: TGTGCCAGCAGCTTAGATCGGACAGGGGGGACAGATACGCAGTATTTT

abundance: .
j_gene: TRBJ1-1
v_gene: TRBV5-1
d_gene: TRBD1
CDR3aa: CASSLGQGGPNTEAFF
CDR3nt: TGCGCCAGCAGCTTGGGACAGGGGGGCCCGAACACTGAAGCTTTCTTT

abundance: .
j_gene: TRBJ1-1
v_gene: TRBV6-5
d_gene: .
CDR3aa: CASSYSARGVTEAFF
CDR3nt: TGTGCCAGCAGTTACTCGGCACGGGGAGTCACTGAAGCTTTCTTT

abundance: few
j_gene: TRBJ1-2
v_gene: TRBV6-2/TRBV6-3
d_gene: .
CDR3aa: CASSESGTNHYGYTF
CDR3nt: TGTGCCAGCAGTGAATCGGGCACAAACCACTATGGCTACACCTTC

abundance: few
j_gene: TRBJ1-2
v_gene: TRBV27
d_gene: .
CDR3aa: CASSLSLLGGPSGYTF
CDR3nt: TGTGCCAGCAGTTTATCCTTACTCGGGGGCCCTTCGGGCTACACCTTC

abundance: .
j_gene: TRBJ2-3
v_gene: TRBV29-1
d_gene: .
CDR3aa: CSVSATDTQYF
CDR3nt: TGCAGCGTCTCAGCCACAGATACGCAGTATTTT

abundance: few
j_gene: TRBJ1-1
v_gene: TRBV29-1
d_gene: .
CDR3aa: CSVHTSATEAFF
CDR3nt: TGCAGCGTCCACACCTCCGCCACTGAAGCTTTCTTT

abundance: few
j_gene: TRBJ1-2
v_gene: TRBV28
d_gene: .
CDR3aa: CASTPPGALNYGYTF
CDR3nt: TGTGCCAGCACCCCCCCGGGGGCCTTAAACTATGGCTACACCTTC

abundance: .
j_gene: TRBJ1-5
v_gene: TRBV28
d_gene: .
CDR3aa: CASSSRRGNQPQHF
CDR3nt: TGTGCCAGCAGCTCCCGTCGAGGCAATCAGCCCCAGCATTTT

abundance: many
j_gene: TRBJ2-5
v_gene: TRBV2
d_gene: .
CDR3aa: CASSDWETQYF
CDR3nt: TGTGCCAGCAGTGACTGGGAGACCCAGTACTTC

abundance: .
j_gene: TRBJ1-6
v_gene: TRBV2
d_gene: .
CDR3aa: CASSEVRGTSPLHF
CDR3nt: TGTGCCAGCAGTGAAGTTCGGGGGACTTCACCCCTCCACTTT

abundance: .
j_gene: TRBJ2-5
v_gene: TRBV7-9
d_gene: .
CDR3aa: CASSLGAGVQETQYF
CDR3nt: TGTGCCAGCAGCTTAGGGGCAGGAGTACAAGAGACCCAGTACTTC

abundance: .
j_gene: TRBJ2-5
v_gene: TRBV28
d_gene: .
CDR3aa: CASSPSTGFRETQYF
CDR3nt: TGTGCCAGCAGTCCCAGCACAGGGTTTAGGGAGACCCAGTACTTC

abundance: few
j_gene: TRBJ2-7
v_gene: TRBV20-1
d_gene: .
CDR3aa: CSAYGGTGVRTYEQYF
CDR3nt: TGCAGTGCCTACGGGGGTACGGGAGTGAGGACCTACGAGCAGTACTTC

abundance: few
j_gene: TRBJ2-1
v_gene: TRBV6-2/TRBV6-3
d_gene: .
CDR3aa: CASSYGAYNEQFF
CDR3nt: TGTGCCAGCAGTTACGGGGCCTACAATGAGCAGTTCTTC

abundance: .
j_gene: TRBJ1-3
v_gene: TRBV15
d_gene: .
CDR3aa: CATSSIGRGNTIYF
CDR3nt: TGTGCCACCAGCAGCATCGGGAGGGGAAACACCATATATTTT

abundance: .
j_gene: TRBJ1-4
v_gene: TRBV6-1
d_gene: .
CDR3aa: CASSTGLVYEKLFF
CDR3nt: TGTGCCAGCAGTACGGGCCTCGTCTATGAAAAACTGTTTTTT

abundance: few
j_gene: TRBJ2-2
v_gene: TRBV29-1
d_gene: TRBD2
CDR3aa: CSVASGTNTGELFF
CDR3nt: TGCAGCGTAGCTAGCGGGACGAACACCGGGGAGCTGTTTTTT

abundance: .
j_gene: TRBJ1-2
v_gene: TRBV6-1
d_gene: .
CDR3aa: CASSVQDGGNYGYTF
CDR3nt: TGTGCCAGCAGTGTCCAGGATGGGGGGAATTATGGCTACACCTTC

abundance: many
j_gene: TRBJ2-7
v_gene: TRBV6-5
d_gene: .
CDR3aa: CASSSTGRPYF
CDR3nt: TGTGCCAGCAGTTCCACTGGGAGGCCGTACTTC

abundance: .
j_gene: TRBJ1-1
v_gene: TRBV6-2/TRBV6-3
d_gene: TRBD1
CDR3aa: CASSRSTGVRNTEAFF
CDR3nt: TGTGCCAGCAGCCGTTCGACAGGGGTAAGGAACACTGAAGCTTTCTTT

abundance: .
j_gene: TRBJ2-2
v_gene: TRBV30
d_gene: .
CDR3aa: CAWSSLATAGELFF
CDR3nt: TGTGCCTGGAGTAGCCTGGCTACCGCCGGGGAGCTGTTTTTT

abundance: .
j_gene: TRBJ1-3
v_gene: TRBV7-9
d_gene: .
CDR3aa: CAGGSKSGNTIYF
CDR3nt: TGTGCCGGCGGCTCTAAGTCTGGAAACACCATATATTTT

abundance: few
j_gene: TRBJ1-5
v_gene: TRBV6-1
d_gene: .
CDR3aa: CASSEMTSNQPQHF
CDR3nt: TGTGCCAGCAGTGAAATGACAAGCAATCAGCCCCAGCATTTT